This T cell receptor (beta chain) was captured in a study of human T cells and chemical hapten exposure. Study-level information: Each patch test put 0.01% DPC on the upper back, and results were read at 6 days. TCR yields differed between samples (mainly from small differences in pooled library volume).

Methods used by the authors: From around 20,000 to 690,000 TCRs were found per sample, with a median of approximately 96,000. Via MiXCR, TCRdb re-called the RACE reads, giving one row per CDR3 protein. None of the V and J calls come from the authors' own analysis; TCRdb made them. Here the sample spans 79,000 or so distinct CDR3 sequences, 32% being singletons. CDR1 MNHEY and CDR2 SVGEGT come from the germline V gene. CDR3 size: 11 residues. The V end lost 8 bases, the J end lost 5 bases, and 9 bases lay between the germline ends. Time point denoted: patch test 1, 2 weeks after DPC sensitization. Treatment given: therapeutic diphenylcyclopropenone sensitization with weekly scalp DPC.

The material sequenced was whole blood, taken in connection with sensitization to the hapten diphenylcyclopropenone (DPC). This sequence was found in a man aged 35 to 55 with alopecia areata. Some clones in this sample may be carry-over from other donors' samples. V usage is TRBV6-2 or TRBV6-3 and J usage is TRBJ1-1; D ambiguous. DNA for the CDR3: TGTGCCAGCGTTCGTTGGACTGAAGCTTTCTTT. This sequence encodes CASVRWTEAFF.